The rows below give T cell receptor beta chains drawn from one sample of a study of blood T cells in healthy people across ages. Each CDR3 protein is one row after TCRdb ran MiXCR on the 5' RACE reads. The data show some 1.5 million distinct CDR3 sequences, 28% seen once. The material sequenced was blood. These receptors all stem from a woman in her thirties in good health. The CDR3 runs from the conserved cysteine through the conserved F or W. Fields, in order: clone size, J gene, V gene, D gene, CDR3 DNA, CDR3 protein. The D gene is left open where the match is weak. Not all rows give a size; the values are once, few, many and, for expanded clones, a class.

. | TRBJ2-5 | TRBV30 | . | TGTGCCTGGAACCCCCCGACAGCCCAAGAGACCCAGTACTTC | CAWNPPTAQETQYF
. | TRBJ1-2 | TRBV29-1 | . | TGCAGCGTTTCGGGGGGGTCCTCTAACTATGGCTACACCTTC | CSVSGGSSNYGYTF
few | TRBJ2-3 | TRBV20-1 | . | TGCAGTGCTATTCTAGATACGCAGTATTTT | CSAILDTQYF
. | TRBJ2-5 | TRBV5-1 | TRBD1 | TGCGCCAGCAGCAGAGGACAGGAGGACGAGACCCAGTACTTC | CASSRGQEDETQYF
few | TRBJ2-1 | TRBV18 | . | TGTGCCAGCTCACCTCAGTGGGGGGATGAGCAGTTCTTC | CASSPQWGDEQFF
few | TRBJ1-1 | TRBV28 | . | TGTGCCAGCACCATCGGAGGAACAAACACTGAAGCTTTCTTT | CASTIGGTNTEAFF
few | TRBJ1-2 | TRBV11-2 | . | TGTGCCAGCAGCTTTTCTGAAGCGGGCTACACCTTC | CASSFSEAGYTF
few | TRBJ1-1 | TRBV7-2 | . | TGTGCCAGCAGCTTAGTGGGCACAGCGGACACTGAAGCTTTCTTT | CASSLVGTADTEAFF
few | TRBJ2-3 | TRBV11-2 | . | TGTGCCAGCAGCCAGCAGGTACCAGATACGCAGTATTTT | CASSQQVPDTQYF
few | TRBJ2-7 | TRBV28 | TRBD1 | TGTGCCAGCGGAAGATCCGGGACAGGGGTTTACGAGCAGTACTTC | CASGRSGTGVYEQYF
. | TRBJ2-3 | TRBV7-3 | . | TGTGCCAGCAGCTCCCCTCCGGCTAGCTTTTCCGATACGCAGTATTTT | CASSSPPASFSDTQYF
. | TRBJ2-2 | TRBV4-2 | . | TGTGCCAGCAGCCCCGGGGCGCCCACCCCCGGGGAGCTGTTTTTT | CASSPGAPTPGELFF
. | TRBJ2-7 | TRBV7-2 | TRBD2 | TGTGCCGGCAGCTCAGCGCTCGTAGCGGGGGGCTTGAGGCACGAGCAGTACTTC | CAGSSALVAGGLRHEQYF
many | TRBJ1-2 | TRBV29-1 | . | TGCAGCGTGGTTTCTAGGTATGGCTACACCTTC | CSVVSRYGYTF
. | TRBJ2-1 | TRBV11-2 | TRBD2 | TGTGCCAGCAGCTCAACCTTAGCGGGAGGGCCAAATGAGCAGTTCTTC | CASSSTLAGGPNEQFF
few | TRBJ2-3 | TRBV12-5 | TRBD2 | TGTGCTAGTGGTTTGACGCGGGAGGTACTTCATACGCAGTATTTT | CASGLTREVLHTQYF
few | TRBJ2-3 | TRBV7-2 | . | TGTGCCAGCAGCCCACTACAGGGAACAGATACGCAGTATTTT | CASSPLQGTDTQYF